This TCR beta chain was sequenced for a study of control samples from healthy donors and cancer patients. CDR1 and CDR2 (germline): MNHNY, SVGAGI (reference sequence). Trimming cost V 5 bases and J 5 bases; bases outside gene matches: 6. The length of the CDR3 is 15 residues. TCRdb's copy holds only in-frame clones and misses some; the assay was immunoSEQ multiplex PCR. This sample has around 130,000 clones, with roughly 90% found just once. This clone was recorded only once. The genes are TRBV6-6 and TRBJ1-5; 10 nucleotides line up with TRBD1. Sequencing input: blood. The receptor was isolated from a man aged 45-65 years in good health. For the CDR3, the DNA is TGTGCCAGCAGTAGACAGGGGGCTAGATATCAGCCCCAGCATTTT. This codes for CASSRQGARYQPQHF.